The clone carrying this T cell receptor beta chain was detected only a few times. Every sampled donor was Caucasian and healthy. The data belong to a study of identical twins. This CDR3 has 17 amino acids. V gave up 6 bases and J gave up 0 bases; unmatched junction bases: 8. cDNA molecules carried unique molecular identifiers, and template switching added a universal primer site. Via MiXCR, TCRdb re-called the 5' RACE reads, giving one row per CDR3 protein. Altogether 210,000 or so distinct CDR3 sequences are present, more than 15% being singletons, with the ten largest covering 35% to 50%. The same specimen was also included in a second study, on T cells expressing NK-cell markers.

The material sequenced was CD8+ T cells sorted from blood. The TCR originated in a young woman in good health. The chain has TRBV12-3 or TRBV12-4 and TRBJ2-6; 7 bases are shared with TRBD2. CDR3 coding DNA: TGTGCCAGCAGCCTACTAGCGACCAGCTCTGGGGCCAACGTCCTGACTTTC. This codes for CASSLLATSSGANVLTF.